These T cell receptor beta chains were read from a single sample in a study of blood T cell repertoires in COVID-19. TCRdb keeps only in-frame clones here, not all; method: immunoSEQ multiplex PCR. The sample lists about 140,000 clones, 84% seen once, with 8% to 9% in the top ten. The sequencing input was peripheral blood. These receptors were taken from a young man with COVID-19, enrolled during active disease. CDR3s include the opening cysteine and the closing phenylalanine or tryptophan. Each record gives: J gene, D gene, V gene, clone size, CDR3 DNA, CDR3 protein. The D gene is left open where the match is weak. Only some rows state a clone size, as once, few, many or a class for expanded clones.

TRBJ2-5 | TRBD1 | TRBV6-2/TRBV6-3 | NA | TGTGCCAGCAGCCAATTCGGACAGGTGGAGACCCAGTACTTC | CASSQFGQVETQYF
TRBJ1-2 | TRBD1 | TRBV20-1 | NA | TGCAGTGCTAGTCGGGACAGCTATGGCTACACCTTC | CSASRDSYGYTF
TRBJ2-2 | NA | TRBV7-2 | NA | TGTGCCAGCAGCTTAGTAGGGGCGGTCACCGGGGAGCTGTTTTTT | CASSLVGAVTGELFF
TRBJ2-2 | NA | TRBV5-8 | NA | TGTGCCAGCAGTACCGGGACAACCAACACCGGGGAGCTGTTTTTT | CASSTGTTNTGELFF
TRBJ2-7 | TRBD2 | TRBV6-5 | NA | TGTGCCAGCAGTTACGAGGCTAGCGGGAGTGGGCAGTACTTC | CASSYEASGSGQYF
TRBJ2-7 | TRBD2 | TRBV25-1 | NA | TGTGCCAGCAGTGGTAGCGGGGGACTATACGAGCAGTACTTC | CASSGSGGLYEQYF
TRBJ1-5 | NA | TRBV19 | NA | TGTGCCAGCAGGGGACCTCCCACGATGGTGGGCAATCAGCCCCAGCATTTT | CASRGPPTMVGNQPQHF
TRBJ2-7 | NA | TRBV10-2 | NA | TGCGCCAGTGCCGGGTTGGCATCCAACGAGCAGTACTTC | CASAGLASNEQYF
TRBJ2-5 | TRBD1 | TRBV2 | NA | TGTGCCAGAGGGACAGTCCAAGAGACCCAGTACTTC | CARGTVQETQYF
TRBJ1-5 | NA | TRBV24-1 | NA | TGTGCCACCAGTGATTCCAGGGGTTCGAGCAATCAGCCCCAGCATTTT | CATSDSRGSSNQPQHF
TRBJ1-2 | NA | TRBV21-1 | few | TGTGCCAGCAGCAAAAAACGTCAGGTTCGTTATGGCTACACCTTC | CASSKKRQVRYGYTF
TRBJ2-2 | TRBD2 | TRBV19 | NA | TGTGCCAGCGTTCGTCGTTCTAGCGGAGGTACCGGGGAGCTGTTTTTT | CASVRRSSGGTGELFF
TRBJ2-3 | TRBD2 | TRBV5-4 | NA | TGTGCCAGCAGCGACGGACTAGCTACAGATACGCAGTATTTT | CASSDGLATDTQYF
TRBJ2-3 | TRBD1 | TRBV6-1 | once | TGTGCCAGCAGTGAACTGGGACAGGGTCCCACAGATACGCAGTATTTT | CASSELGQGPTDTQYF
TRBJ1-1 | NA | TRBV11-2 | NA | TGTGCCAGCAGCTTTATTTATAGGAACACTGAAGCTTTCTTT | CASSFIYRNTEAFF
TRBJ2-7 | TRBD2 | TRBV3-1/TRBV3-2 | NA | TGTGCCAGCAGCCCCACCCGAGTAGGACTAGCGGGGATTGAGTTCTACGAGCAGTACTTC | CASSPTRVGLAGIEFYEQYF
TRBJ2-3 | TRBD1 | TRBV7-2 | NA | TGTGCCAGCAGCTCGACAGGGGGCAGTACGCAGTATTTT | CASSSTGGSTQYF
TRBJ1-1 | TRBD1 | TRBV18 | NA | TGTGCCAGCGGTAGGGGGCAGGACACTGAAGCTTTCTTT | CASGRGQDTEAFF
TRBJ1-2 | NA | TRBV6-6 | NA | TGTGCCAGCAGTAGAGGGCGGGAGGTTTATGGCTACACCTTC | CASSRGREVYGYTF
TRBJ1-5 | TRBD1 | TRBV28 | NA | TGTGCCAGCAGTACTTGGCGGACAGGGGGTTATAGCAATCAGCCCCAGCATTTT | CASSTWRTGGYSNQPQHF
TRBJ1-2 | TRBD1 | TRBV2 | NA | TGTGCCAGCAGACAGGGGGCGGAATATGGCTACACCTTC | CASRQGAEYGYTF
TRBJ1-5 | TRBD1 | TRBV7-8 | NA | TGTGCCAGCAGCTTAATGGGACAGGTCGAGCCCCAGCATTTT | CASSLMGQVEPQHF
TRBJ1-5 | NA | TRBV5-5 | NA | TGTGCCAGCAGTCCTCAAAATTCAGGGAGCAATCAGCCCCAGCATTTT | CASSPQNSGSNQPQHF